These T cell receptor beta chains were read from a single sample in a study of identical twins. TCRdb processed the 5' RACE reads anew with MiXCR; each CDR3 protein has one entry. The sample includes 400,000 to 550,000 distinct CDR3 sequences, roughly a fifth seen only once; the top ten take around 0.9%. This sample was shared with a second study, whose subject was T cells expressing NK-cell markers.

Input material: CD4+ T cells sorted from blood. These receptors all stem from a woman in her late teens or twenties in good health. CDR3s include the opening cysteine and the closing phenylalanine or tryptophan. A D gene is named only where the DNA matches it firmly. Some rows mark clone size as missing; the rest say once, few, many or name a class of expanded clone.

j_call,d_call,clone_size,v_call,cdr3_aa,cdr3_nt
TRBJ2-5,-,-,TRBV7-7,CASSSRWGQETQYF,TGTGCCAGCAGCAGTAGGTGGGGGCAAGAGACCCAGTACTTC
TRBJ2-2,-,-,TRBV7-2,CASSSVGGGPYTGELFF,TGTGCCAGCAGCTCCGTGGGGGGAGGACCTTACACCGGGGAGCTGTTTTTT
TRBJ2-3,TRBD2,few,TRBV6-5,CASSYSSGVQDTQYF,TGTGCCAGCAGTTACTCTAGCGGGGTTCAAGATACGCAGTATTTT
TRBJ2-3,TRBD2,few,TRBV5-1,CASSSGPSGGLADTQYF,TGCGCCAGCAGCTCTGGCCCTAGCGGGGGACTGGCGGATACGCAGTATTTT
TRBJ1-2,-,few,TRBV6-1,CASSESAYYGYTF,TGTGCCAGCAGTGAAAGTGCTTACTATGGCTACACCTTC
TRBJ1-1,-,-,TRBV29-1,CSVLGVANTEAFF,TGCAGCGTCCTGGGAGTCGCGAACACTGAAGCTTTCTTT
TRBJ2-5,-,-,TRBV7-2,CASSFALTSTGGTQYF,TGTGCCAGCAGCTTTGCCCTTACTAGCACGGGTGGGACCCAGTACTTC
TRBJ1-1,-,-,TRBV18,CASSSSENTEAFF,TGTGCCAGCTCAAGCTCCGAGAACACTGAAGCTTTCTTT
TRBJ2-3,-,many,TRBV20-1,CSARGGLATDTQYF,TGCAGTGCTAGAGGAGGACTGGCTACAGATACGCAGTATTTT
TRBJ1-1,TRBD1,-,TRBV5-1,CASSLVGGLYTEAFF,TGCGCCAGCAGCTTGGTAGGGGGCTTGTACACTGAAGCTTTCTTT
TRBJ1-2,TRBD1,-,TRBV5-8,CASLKRDRDSYGYTF,TGTGCCTCTCTAAAGCGGGACAGGGACAGCTATGGCTACACCTTC
TRBJ1-2,TRBD1,-,TRBV20-1,CSAQPPTGTGDYGYTF,TGCAGTGCCCAACCCCCCACCGGGACAGGGGACTATGGCTACACCTTC
TRBJ1-1,-,-,TRBV10-3,CAISESGQPNTEAFF,TGTGCCATCAGTGAGTCTGGACAGCCGAACACTGAAGCTTTCTTT
TRBJ2-3,-,-,TRBV10-3,CAIKASTDTQYF,TGTGCCATCAAGGCGAGCACAGATACGCAGTATTTT
TRBJ1-1,-,-,TRBV29-1,CSVARRSNTEAFF,TGCAGCGTTGCCAGGCGATCGAACACTGAAGCTTTCTTT
TRBJ2-7,-,once,TRBV20-1,CSASGHGPYEQYF,TGCAGTGCTAGCGGTCATGGACCCTACGAGCAGTACTTC
TRBJ2-3,-,-,TRBV7-2,CASSAWTLDTQYF,TGTGCCAGCAGCGCGTGGACCCTGGATACGCAGTATTTT
TRBJ1-4,TRBD1,-,TRBV20-1,CSASRPTGNEKLFF,TGCAGTGCTAGCCGCCCGACAGGGAATGAAAAACTGTTTTTT
TRBJ1-4,-,-,TRBV5-1,CASSLEGSARGEKLFF,TGCGCCAGCAGCTTGGAGGGATCTGCTAGGGGTGAAAAACTGTTTTTT
TRBJ1-2,TRBD1,-,TRBV20-1,CSVKTRQGVDTF,TGCAGTGTTAAAACAAGACAGGGGGTGGACACCTTC
TRBJ2-1,TRBD2,-,TRBV11-2,CASSYLAGDYNEQLF,TGTGCCAGCAGCTATCTAGCGGGGGACTACAATGAGCAGCTCTTC
TRBJ2-5,TRBD1,few,TRBV20-1,CSARAPGTGPGAQYF,TGCAGTGCTAGGGCCCCCGGGACAGGGCCAGGGGCCCAGTACTTC
TRBJ1-2,-,once,TRBV7-9,CASSRPPGNYGYTF,TGTGCCAGCAGCCGTCCACCCGGGAACTATGGCTACACCTTC
TRBJ2-7,TRBD2,-,TRBV7-6,CASSSTSGRAVEQYF,TGTGCCAGCAGCTCCACTAGCGGGAGGGCCGTCGAGCAGTACTTC
TRBJ1-4,TRBD1,-,TRBV6-1,CASSRQGASNEKLFF,TGTGCCAGCAGTCGACAGGGTGCGTCTAATGAAAAACTGTTTTTT
TRBJ2-5,TRBD2,-,TRBV5-1,CASSFQTSNYQETQYF,TGCGCCAGCAGCTTCCAGACTAGCAACTACCAAGAGACCCAGTACTTC
TRBJ2-5,-,-,TRBV25-1,CASSKQGLPCF,TGTGCCAGCAGCAAACAGGGACTCCCCTGCTTC
TRBJ2-5,-,few,TRBV20-1,CSANQGGTQYF,TGCAGTGCGAACCAGGGCGGGACCCAGTACTTC
TRBJ1-2,TRBD1,few,TRBV11-2,CASSGRTGAVGGYTF,TGTGCCAGCAGCGGACGGACAGGGGCGGTCGGTGGCTACACCTTC
TRBJ2-7,-,-,TRBV29-1,CSVKITGHLYEQYF,TGCAGCGTTAAAATTACAGGGCACCTCTACGAGCAGTACTTC
TRBJ2-3,-,-,TRBV29-1,CSVVADTQYF,TGCAGCGTTGTGGCAGATACGCAGTATTTT
TRBJ2-1,-,few,TRBV29-1,CSVEEFPSGTFF,TGCAGCGTTGAAGAGTTCCCGTCGGGTACGTTCTTC
TRBJ1-5,-,few,TRBV4-3,CASSQDIAGERHQPQHF,TGCGCCAGCAGCCAAGATATAGCGGGGGAGCGGCATCAGCCCCAGCATTTT
TRBJ1-2,TRBD1,-,TRBV25-1,CASSASLGQDYGYTF,TGTGCCAGCAGTGCCAGCCTGGGACAGGATTATGGCTACACCTTC
TRBJ2-2,-,-,TRBV6-5,CASSQQTGELFF,TGTGCCAGCAGTCAACAAACCGGGGAGCTGTTTTTT